A selection of T cell receptor beta chains follows, all from one sample in a study of neurological immune-mediated disorders. Each CDR3 protein gets one entry after TCRdb re-called the 5' RACE reads with MiXCR. Of 40,000 or so distinct CDR3 sequences listed, 3% to 3.5% were seen once; the top ten hold more than 7.5%. The sequencing sample was made of PBMCs. The receptors originated from a woman aged 60-75 years with multiple sclerosis. CDR3s include the opening cysteine and the closing phenylalanine or tryptophan. Size values are once, few and many counts, or a class for expanded clones, and some rows have none.

v_call,j_call,clone_size,cdr3_aa
TRBV12-3/TRBV12-4,TRBJ1-2,many,CASSPGQGVGYTF
TRBV6-2/TRBV6-3,TRBJ2-7,many,CASSYRRTGEVGYEQYF
TRBV7-8,TRBJ2-2,many,CASRPGLAGTNTGELFF
TRBV12-3/TRBV12-4,TRBJ1-3,many,CASSFSDTSGNTIYF
TRBV12-3/TRBV12-4,TRBJ1-1,many,CASSLKGAEAFF
TRBV7-6,TRBJ2-3,many,CASSRGGPSTDTQYF
TRBV20-1,TRBJ2-5,many,CSARRSSGQETQYF
TRBV27,TRBJ2-2,many,CASSLGDRQLTGELFF
TRBV9,TRBJ2-3,many,CASGIAGATDTQYF
TRBV20-1,TRBJ1-1,many,CSASGWAEAFF
TRBV15,TRBJ2-5,many,CATSRPGSDQETQYF
TRBV6-2/TRBV6-3,TRBJ2-1,many,CASSSGTSGLNEQFF
TRBV20-1,TRBJ1-2,many,CSASVTGRNYGYTF
TRBV12-3/TRBV12-4,TRBJ1-2,many,CASSPDYGYTF
TRBV16,TRBJ1-1,many,CASSQWTAVGTEAFF
TRBV20-1,TRBJ2-3,many,CSARRSASGYTQYF
TRBV20-1,TRBJ2-1,many,CSASYGNEQFF
TRBV7-9,TRBJ2-5,many,CASSPRLAGEETQYF
TRBV29-1,TRBJ1-1,many,CSVPRGGGTEAFF
TRBV5-1,TRBJ2-7,many,CASSQRDIPLHF
TRBV5-1,TRBJ2-1,many,CASSPDLNEQFF
TRBV21-1,TRBJ2-7,many,CASSNPKDEQYF
TRBV29-1,TRBJ2-1,NA,CSVDGGARNEQFF
TRBV5-1,TRBJ2-5,many,CASRPFGGIETQYF
TRBV10-3,TRBJ2-7,medium-sized,CAISEVEGVPREQYF
TRBV3-1,TRBJ1-1,few,CASSRTVLNTEAFF
TRBV29-1,TRBJ2-7,many,CSAGGSSYEQYF
TRBV5-1,TRBJ2-7,many,CASTGEIWYEQYF
TRBV9,TRBJ2-3,medium-sized,CASSVVSGGDTQYF